The clone carrying this T cell receptor beta chain was observed at least ten times. These data are taken from a study of Graves' ophthalmopathy and Graves' hyperthyroidism. CDR3 length: 13 amino acids. Trimming took 4 bases from V and 2 from J, leaving 8 bases between them. Looked up from germline, CDR1 is SGHVS and CDR2 is FQNEAQ. RNA transcripts were the template, and TCR beta CDR3 regions were amplified from them. HTBI primers served in a first-round RT-PCR, which a second-round multiplex PCR followed. Via MiXCR, TCRdb re-called the multiplex PCR reads, giving one row per CDR3 protein. The table shows around 1.1 million distinct CDR3 sequences, with approximately 35% occurring only once.

The receptor comes from an adult man with Graves' hyperthyroidism. This sequence joins TRBV7-8 and TRBJ1-1; D is undetermined. What was sequenced was peripheral blood or thyroid tissue (not recorded which). CDR3 sequence (DNA): TGTGCCAGCAGCTCCCTGATTAACACTGAAGCTTTCTTT. It translates to CASSSLINTEAFF.